This entry features one T cell receptor beta chain sequence. The target antigen is unknown. Sequenced by immunoSEQ multiplex PCR; TCRdb stores in-frame clones only, minus some. The repertoire includes 40,000 or so clones, 75% to 90% of them detected once, and approximately 8.7% sits in the top ten. This specimen belongs to a study of PD-1 blockade in classical Hodgkin lymphoma. Study as a whole: Patients received nivolumab 3 mg/kg intravenously every 2 weeks.

Relapse was seen in all patients after autologous stem cell transplantation, and brentuximab vedotin exposure was variable. Best responses were complete response, partial response or progressive disease. Study-level points and caveats: Relapsed/refractory patients reportedly had lower baseline diversity than newly diagnosed patients. Baseline diversity in complete responders resembled that of newly diagnosed patients.

V dropped 5 bases and J dropped 3 bases, with 10 bases sitting between them. The CDR3 totals 13 residues. Germline CDR1 reads SGHAT; CDR2 reads FQNNGV. The TCR sequence derives from a human donor with classical Hodgkin lymphoma. Specimen: peripheral blood mononuclear cells (PBMCs), collected at baseline. The gene calls are TRBV11-2 and TRBJ2-5; no reliable D call. CDR3 sequence reads: CASSPYAKETQYF. CDR3 nucleotides: TGTGCCAGCAGCCCCTATGCGAAAGAGACCCAGTACTTC.